This T cell receptor beta chain was profiled in a study of cytomegalovirus exposure and HLA in healthy donors. Background on the study: Unique TCRs numbering some 80 million, obtained from HLA-typed donors, made up an early data release. Falling in the Caucasian-associated ancestry cluster were 81% of 300 to 500 genotyped donors.

Deletions cut 7 bases from V and 8 bases from J, with 23 bases between. The germline V gene has CDR1 SEHNR and CDR2 FQNEAQ (reference sequence). The CDR3 spans 15 residues. Notes on the study in general: In an earlier analysis, about 87% or about 30%: the productive usage of most TCR beta V segments.

Vbeta (60) and Jbeta (13) primers were used in the PCR. Profiled with immunoSEQ multiplex PCR; TCRdb holds only in-frame clones, not every one. The sample lists roughly 250,000 clones, approximately 80% occurring once. As regards this clone: The target antigen is unknown.

The genes are TRBV7-9 and TRBJ1-2; D gene uncertain. This TCR was recovered from a girl under 10 years old in good health and CMV-seronegative. What was sequenced was PBMCs. The CDR3 loop reads CASTPVAGTRGGYTF. CDR3 in DNA: TGTGCCAGCACCCCCGTTGCGGGCACGAGAGGGGGCTACACCTTC.